This T cell receptor (beta chain) came from a study of graft-versus-host responses after intestinal transplantation. Study summary: Uniformly, recipients were administered anti-thymocyte globulin induction with subsequent tacrolimus and steroids for around 3 years.

CDR3 length: 11 residues. V lost 3 bases to trimming and J lost 10 bases, with 10 bases between them. Germline V gene lookup returns CDR1 DFQATT and CDR2 SNEGSKA (reference sequence). General study points: GvH clonotypes were identified within recipient marrow, with a subset emerging first in ileum or blood.

A remark on this clone: Its specificity is unknown.

TCRdb's copy holds only in-frame clones and misses some; the assay was immunoSEQ multiplex PCR. The sample yields roughly 1,300 clones, about 86% seen once. The chain carries TRBV20-1 and TRBJ1-5; tentative D call: TRBD1 (5 bases). Sequenced here: PBMCs, sampled about 35 days after intestinal transplant. This clonotype was obtained from a human patient who received an intestinal transplant, so some T cells may come from the graft donor. CDR3 coding DNA: TGCAGTGCTAGCGAAGGGGTTCCCCAGCATTTT. Protein: CSASEGVPQHF.